This T cell receptor (beta chain) was sequenced during a study of cytomegalovirus exposure and HLA in healthy donors. The table lists this clone with a count of one. Its antigen is still unknown. The CDR3 has 13 amino acids. The germline gives CDR1 MNHEY, CDR2 SVGAGI. Trimming took 2 bases from V and 6 from J, leaving 7 bases between them. Whole-study findings and limits: Later work found that TCR association rates differed between HLA loci; DRB1 had the most and HLA-C the fewest. Researchers reported in a later analysis that a missense DCLRE1C variant was tied to TCR beta V- and J-gene trimming.

PCR employed 60 Vbeta and 13 Jbeta primers. Profiling relied on immunoSEQ multiplex PCR, and the TCRdb table lists in-frame clones only, not all of them. This sample has 150,000 or so clones, with 82% found just once. The source material was PBMCs. The sequence derives from a young man in good health and CMV-seropositive. The chain couples TRBV6-5 to TRBJ2-2; a weak D match, TRBD2 (5 bases). CDR3 protein: CASSYTRAGELFF. CDR3 in DNA: TGTGCCAGCAGTTACACGAGGGCCGGGGAGCTGTTTTTT.